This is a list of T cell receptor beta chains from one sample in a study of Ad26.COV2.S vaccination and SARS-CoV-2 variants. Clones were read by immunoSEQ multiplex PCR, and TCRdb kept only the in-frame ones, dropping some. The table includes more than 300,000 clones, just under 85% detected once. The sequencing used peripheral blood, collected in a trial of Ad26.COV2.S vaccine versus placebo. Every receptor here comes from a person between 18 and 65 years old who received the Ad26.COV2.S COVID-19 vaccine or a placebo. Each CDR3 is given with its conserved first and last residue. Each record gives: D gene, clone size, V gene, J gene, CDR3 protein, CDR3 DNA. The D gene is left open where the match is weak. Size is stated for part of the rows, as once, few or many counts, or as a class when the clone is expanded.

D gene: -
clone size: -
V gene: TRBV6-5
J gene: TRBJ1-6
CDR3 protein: CASSHKTPLHF
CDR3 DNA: TGTGCCAGCAGCCATAAAACACCCCTCCACTTT

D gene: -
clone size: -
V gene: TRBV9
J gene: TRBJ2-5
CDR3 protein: CASSVGGPYQETQYF
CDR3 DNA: TGTGCCAGCAGCGTTGGGGGGCCGTACCAAGAGACCCAGTACTTC

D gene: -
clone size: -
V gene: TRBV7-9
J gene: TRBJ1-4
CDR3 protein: CASSLGDNNEKLFF
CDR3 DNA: TGTGCCAGCAGCTTAGGAGACAACAATGAAAAACTGTTTTTT

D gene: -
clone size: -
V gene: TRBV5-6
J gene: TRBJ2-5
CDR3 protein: CASSLWGLGVETQYF
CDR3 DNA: TGTGCCAGCAGCTTGTGGGGGTTGGGAGTAGAGACCCAGTACTTC

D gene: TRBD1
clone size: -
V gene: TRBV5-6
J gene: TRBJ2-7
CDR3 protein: CASSLGTGLYEQYF
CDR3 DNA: TGTGCCAGCAGCTTGGGGACAGGCCTCTACGAGCAGTACTTC

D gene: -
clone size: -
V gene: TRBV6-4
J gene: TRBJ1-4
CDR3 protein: CASSVGGDNEKLFF
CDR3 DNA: TGTGCCAGCAGTGTCGGCGGTGATAATGAAAAACTGTTTTTT

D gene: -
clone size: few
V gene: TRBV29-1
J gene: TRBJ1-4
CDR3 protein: CSAGRAGEKLFF
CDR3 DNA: TGCAGCGCAGGAAGGGCTGGTGAAAAACTGTTTTTT

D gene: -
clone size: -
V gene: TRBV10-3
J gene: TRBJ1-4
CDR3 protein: CATARSGVLGNEKLFF
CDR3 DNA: TGTGCCACCGCTAGATCAGGGGTGTTAGGTAATGAAAAACTGTTTTTT

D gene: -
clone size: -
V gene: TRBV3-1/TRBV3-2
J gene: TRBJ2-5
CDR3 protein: CASSPTQSRVETQYF
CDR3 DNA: TGTGCCAGCAGCCCGACACAATCCCGAGTGGAGACCCAGTACTTC

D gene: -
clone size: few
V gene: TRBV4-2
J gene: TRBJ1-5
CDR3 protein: CASSQWRTGNQPQHF
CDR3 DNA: TGTGCCAGCAGCCAATGGAGGACAGGCAATCAGCCCCAGCATTTT

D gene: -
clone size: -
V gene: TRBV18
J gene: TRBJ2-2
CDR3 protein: CASSQRQEGTGELFF
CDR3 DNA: TGTGCCAGCTCACAACGACAGGAGGGGACCGGGGAGCTGTTTTTT

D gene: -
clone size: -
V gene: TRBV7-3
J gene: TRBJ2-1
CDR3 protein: CASSLGPLYNEQFF
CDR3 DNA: TGTGCCAGCAGCTTAGGACCTCTCTACAATGAGCAGTTCTTC

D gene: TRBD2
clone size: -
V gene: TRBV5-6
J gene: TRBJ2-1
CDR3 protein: CASIYGMRGGYNEQFF
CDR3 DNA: TGTGCCAGCATCTACGGGATGCGGGGGGGTTACAATGAGCAGTTCTTC

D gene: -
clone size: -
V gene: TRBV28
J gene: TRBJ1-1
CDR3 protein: CASSTQDRLADTEAFF
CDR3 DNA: TGTGCCAGCAGTACACAAGACAGGCTCGCGGACACTGAAGCTTTCTTT

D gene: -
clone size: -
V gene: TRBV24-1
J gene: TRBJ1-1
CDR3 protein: CATSDSGALNTEAFF
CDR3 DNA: TGTGCCACCAGTGATTCGGGGGCTCTGAACACTGAAGCTTTCTTT

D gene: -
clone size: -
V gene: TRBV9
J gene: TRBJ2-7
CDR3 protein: CASSVAGQFYEQYF
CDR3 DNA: TGTGCCAGCAGCGTAGCGGGGCAGTTCTACGAGCAGTACTTC

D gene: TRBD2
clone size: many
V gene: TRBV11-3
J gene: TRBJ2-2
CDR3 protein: CASSPWVAGGPGELFF
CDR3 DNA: TGTGCCAGCAGCCCTTGGGTAGCGGGGGGGCCCGGGGAGCTGTTTTTT

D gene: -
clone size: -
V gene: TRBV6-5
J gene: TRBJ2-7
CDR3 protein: CASNRGSSYEQYF
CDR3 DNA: TGTGCCAGCAACCGGGGAAGCTCCTACGAGCAGTACTTC

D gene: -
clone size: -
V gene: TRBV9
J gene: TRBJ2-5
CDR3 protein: CASSSSGLGGRETQYF
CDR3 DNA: TGTGCCAGCAGCTCATCGGGACTCGGGGGTCGGGAGACCCAGTACTTC

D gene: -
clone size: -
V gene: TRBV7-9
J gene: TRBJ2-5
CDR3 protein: CAIVEYQETQYF
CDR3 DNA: TGTGCCATCGTCGAGTACCAAGAGACCCAGTACTTC

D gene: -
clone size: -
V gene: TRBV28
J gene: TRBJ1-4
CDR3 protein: CASSLIRTAEKLFF
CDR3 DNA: TGTGCCAGCAGTTTAATTCGAACTGCTGAAAAACTGTTTTTT

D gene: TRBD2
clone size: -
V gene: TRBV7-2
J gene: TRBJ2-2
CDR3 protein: CASSSRLAGGNTGELFF
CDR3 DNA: TGTGCCAGCAGCTCCCGACTAGCGGGGGGGAACACCGGGGAGCTGTTTTTT

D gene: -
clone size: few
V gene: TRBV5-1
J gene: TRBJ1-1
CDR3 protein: CASSQGINTEAFF
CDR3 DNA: TGCGCCAGCAGCCAAGGGATTAACACTGAAGCTTTCTTT

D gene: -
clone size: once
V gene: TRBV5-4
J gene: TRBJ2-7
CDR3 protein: CASSLNLGGFNEQYF
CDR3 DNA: TGTGCCAGCAGCTTGAATTTGGGGGGATTCAACGAGCAGTACTTC

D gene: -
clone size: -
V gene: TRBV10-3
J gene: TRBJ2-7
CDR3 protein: CAISSPSDYEQYF
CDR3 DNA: TGTGCCATCAGTAGTCCCTCGGACTACGAGCAGTACTTC

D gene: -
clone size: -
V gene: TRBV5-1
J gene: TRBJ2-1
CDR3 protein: CASSLASSGYYNEQFF
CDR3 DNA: TGCGCCAGCAGCTTGGCGTCGTCCGGGTACTACAATGAGCAGTTCTTC

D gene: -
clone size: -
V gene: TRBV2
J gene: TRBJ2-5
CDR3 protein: CASSEMASRSQYF
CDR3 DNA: TGTGCCAGCAGTGAAATGGCTTCGAGGTCCCAGTACTTC

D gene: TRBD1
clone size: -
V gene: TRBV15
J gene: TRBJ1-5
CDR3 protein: CATGTGGNQPQHF
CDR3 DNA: TGTGCCACTGGAACAGGGGGCAATCAGCCCCAGCATTTT

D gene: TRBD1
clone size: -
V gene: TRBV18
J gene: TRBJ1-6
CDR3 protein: CASSIGGTGESPLHF
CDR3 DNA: TGTGCCAGCTCAATTGGCGGGACAGGGGAATCACCCCTCCACTTT

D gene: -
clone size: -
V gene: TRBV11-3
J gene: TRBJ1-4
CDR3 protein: CASSLSGRAQLKLFF
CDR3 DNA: TGTGCCAGCAGCTTGTCGGGCAGGGCCCAGCTCAAACTGTTTTTT

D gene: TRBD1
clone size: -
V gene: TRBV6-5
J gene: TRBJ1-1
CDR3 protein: CASSFSTGGDTEAFF
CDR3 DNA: TGTGCCAGCAGTTTTTCGACAGGGGGGGACACTGAAGCTTTCTTT

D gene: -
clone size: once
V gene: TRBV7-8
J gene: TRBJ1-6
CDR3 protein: CASSLVSWDENSPLHF
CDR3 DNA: TGTGCCAGCAGCTTAGTATCCTGGGACGAAAATTCACCCCTCCACTTT

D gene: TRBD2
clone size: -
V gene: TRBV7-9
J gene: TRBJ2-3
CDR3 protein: CASSSPGTRTDTQYF
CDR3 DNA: TGTGCCAGCAGCTCACCCGGGACTAGAACAGATACGCAGTATTTT

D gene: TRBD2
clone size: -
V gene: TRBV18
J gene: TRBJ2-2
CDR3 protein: CASSLSSGLNTGELFF
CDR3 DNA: TGTGCCAGCTCACTTTCTAGCGGGTTGAACACCGGGGAGCTGTTTTTT

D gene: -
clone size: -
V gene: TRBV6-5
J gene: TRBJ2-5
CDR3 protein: CATKTSPVMETQYF
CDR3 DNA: TGTGCCACCAAAACTAGTCCGGTGATGGAGACCCAGTACTTC

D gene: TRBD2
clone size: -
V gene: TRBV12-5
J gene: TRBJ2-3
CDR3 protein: CASGLLWTRTQYF
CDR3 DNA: TGTGCTAGTGGTTTGCTCTGGACTAGGACGCAGTATTTT

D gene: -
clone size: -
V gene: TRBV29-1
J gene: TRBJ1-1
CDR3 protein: CSVEPRLNTEAFF
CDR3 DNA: TGCAGCGTTGAACCCAGGTTGAACACTGAAGCTTTCTTT

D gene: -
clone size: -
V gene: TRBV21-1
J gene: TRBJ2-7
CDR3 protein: CASSPPGQGDFSFYEQYF
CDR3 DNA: TGTGCCAGCAGCCCACCGGGACAGGGTGATTTTTCGTTCTACGAGCAGTACTTC

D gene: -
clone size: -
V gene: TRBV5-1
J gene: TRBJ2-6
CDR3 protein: CASSLGNSGANVLTF
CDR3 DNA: TGCGCCAGCAGCTTGGGCAACTCTGGGGCCAACGTCCTGACTTTC

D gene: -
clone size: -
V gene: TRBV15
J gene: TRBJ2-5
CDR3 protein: CATSRSGLEETQYF
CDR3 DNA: TGTGCCACCAGCAGATCGGGGCTAGAAGAGACCCAGTACTTC

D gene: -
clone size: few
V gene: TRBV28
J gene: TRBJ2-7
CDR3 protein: CASSLAGPYEQYF
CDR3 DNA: TGTGCCAGCAGTTTGGCAGGGCCCTACGAGCAGTACTTC

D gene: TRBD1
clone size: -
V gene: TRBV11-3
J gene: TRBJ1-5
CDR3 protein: CASSEGASNQPQHF
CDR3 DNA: TGTGCCAGCAGCGAGGGGGCGAGCAATCAGCCCCAGCATTTT

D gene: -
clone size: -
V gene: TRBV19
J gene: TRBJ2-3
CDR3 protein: CASSSQGSDTQYF
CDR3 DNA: TGTGCCAGTAGTTCTCAGGGATCAGATACGCAGTATTTT

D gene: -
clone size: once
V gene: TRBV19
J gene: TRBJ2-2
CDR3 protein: CASSHGRDTGELFF
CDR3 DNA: TGTGCCAGTAGCCATGGAAGGGACACCGGGGAGCTGTTTTTT

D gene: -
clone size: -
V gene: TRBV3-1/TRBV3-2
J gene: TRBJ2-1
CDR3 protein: CASSPRGRGDNEQFF
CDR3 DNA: TGTGCCAGCAGCCCAAGGGGGCGGGGTGACAATGAGCAGTTCTTC

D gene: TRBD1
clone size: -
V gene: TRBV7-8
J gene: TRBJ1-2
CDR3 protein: CASSLGTGYGYTF
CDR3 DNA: TGTGCCAGCAGCCTAGGGACAGGTTATGGCTACACCTTC

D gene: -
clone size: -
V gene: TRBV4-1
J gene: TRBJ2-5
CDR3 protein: CASSQVFGETQYF
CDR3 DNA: TGCGCCAGCAGCCAAGTCTTTGGAGAGACCCAGTACTTC

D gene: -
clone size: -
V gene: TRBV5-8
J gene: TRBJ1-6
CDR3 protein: CASSTGPSSYNSPLHF
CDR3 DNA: TGTGCCAGCAGCACGGGCCCAAGCTCCTATAATTCACCCCTCCACTTT

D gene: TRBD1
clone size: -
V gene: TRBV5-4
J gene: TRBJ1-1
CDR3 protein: CASSLGTGGSVTEAFF
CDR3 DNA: TGTGCCAGCAGCTTAGGGACAGGGGGTTCGGTGACTGAAGCTTTCTTT

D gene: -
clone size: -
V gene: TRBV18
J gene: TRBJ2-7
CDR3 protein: CASSPVISGTYEQYF
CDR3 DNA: TGTGCCAGCTCACCGGTAATTTCCGGGACCTACGAGCAGTACTTC

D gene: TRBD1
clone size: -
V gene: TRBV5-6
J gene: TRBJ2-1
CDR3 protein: CASSLVDRVDYNEQFF
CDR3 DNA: TGTGCCAGCAGCTTGGTGGACAGGGTAGATTACAATGAGCAGTTCTTC